What follows are 6 T cell receptor beta chains derived from one specimen sequenced in a study of shared clonotypes between healthy human individuals. Positively selected for CCR7, the CD45RO-negative cells used as naive CD8 cells excluded terminally differentiated effector memory CD45RA+ cells. TCRdb's copy holds only in-frame clones and misses some; the assay was immunoSEQ multiplex PCR. The sample lists fewer than 1 million clones, 95% to 97% occurring once. What was sequenced was naive CD8+ T cells sorted from blood. The receptors shown here come from a man aged 30 to 45 in good health.

V usage is TRBV28 and J usage is TRBJ1-5; 10 positions match TRBD1. Per the germline V gene, CDR1 is MDHEN and CDR2 is SYDVKM. The length of the CDR3 is 15 residues. V lost 6 bases, J lost 5 bases, and 7 bases stayed unmatched. As DNA, the CDR3 is TGTGCCAGCAGGAGGACAGGGGGGGCCGATCAGCCCCAGCATTTT. It yields the protein CASRRTGGADQPQHF.

The chain carries TRBV28 and TRBJ1-4, with D uncertain. Trimming took off 10 bases at V and 0 bases at J, with 9 bases between the two ends. The CDR3 has 13 amino acids. Germline V CDR1 and CDR2: MDHEN, SYDVKM. The DNA for the CDR3 is TGTGCCACTTACCAGGCAACTAATGAAAAACTGTTTTTT. It codes for CATYQATNEKLFF.

This clone was recorded once. The chain has TRBV5-4 and TRBJ1-1, with TRBD1 matching over 7 bases. This CDR3 is built from 14 residues. Germline assignment: CDR1 SGHNT and CDR2 YYREEE (reference sequence). Germline trimming cut 6 bases from V and 0 bases from J; bases unmatched to any gene: 5. CDR3 in DNA: TGTGCCAGCACCCGGACAGGACTGAACACTGAAGCTTTCTTT. Encoded protein: CASTRTGLNTEAFF.

This rearrangement joins TRBV5-1 to TRBJ2-1; TRBD2 agrees at 8 bases. Trimming took 3 bases from V and 2 from J; bases not matched to a gene: 28. CDR3 size: 23 residues. CDR1 and CDR2 from the germline V gene are SGHRS and YFSETQ. Written as DNA, the CDR3 is TGCGCCAGCAGCTCGCCCCGACCGCCCTCGACAGTTGCAGAGCGGGAGCCCTACAATGAGCAGTTCTTC. Translation: CASSSPRPPSTVAEREPYNEQFF.

The genes are TRBV7-9 and TRBJ2-1, with 8 bases lining up with TRBD1. V lost 5 bases, J lost 4 bases, and 16 bases stayed unmatched. This CDR3 spans 18 amino acids. CDR1 and CDR2 (germline): SEHNR, FQNEAQ (reference sequence). The DNA for the CDR3 is TGTGCCAGCAGCCCAACACGACAGGGGCCAATTCGGTACAATGAGCAGTTCTTC. The encoded protein is CASSPTRQGPIRYNEQFF.

The chain recombines TRBV7-6 with TRBJ2-1; D may be TRBD1 or TRBD2 (5 bases each). The germline CDR1 and CDR2 sequences are SGHVS and FNYEAQ. The V gene lost 1 base and the J gene lost 2 bases, with 15 bases spanning the gap. CDR3 length equals 17 residues. CDR3 sequence reads: CASSLGGYLTTYNEQFF. CDR3 in DNA: TGTGCCAGCAGCTTAGGGGGGTACCTTACGACCTACAATGAGCAGTTCTTC.